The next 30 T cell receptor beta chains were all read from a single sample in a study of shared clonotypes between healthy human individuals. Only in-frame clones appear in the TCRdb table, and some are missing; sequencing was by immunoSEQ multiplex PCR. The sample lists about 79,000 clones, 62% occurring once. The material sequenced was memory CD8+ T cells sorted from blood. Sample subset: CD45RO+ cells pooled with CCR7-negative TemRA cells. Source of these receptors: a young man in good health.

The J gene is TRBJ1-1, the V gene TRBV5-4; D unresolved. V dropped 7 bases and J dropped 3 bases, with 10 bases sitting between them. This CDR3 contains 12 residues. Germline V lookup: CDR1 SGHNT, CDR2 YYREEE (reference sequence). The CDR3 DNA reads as TGTGCCAGCCGTCGGTCGGACACTGAAGCTTTCTTT. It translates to CASRRSDTEAFF.

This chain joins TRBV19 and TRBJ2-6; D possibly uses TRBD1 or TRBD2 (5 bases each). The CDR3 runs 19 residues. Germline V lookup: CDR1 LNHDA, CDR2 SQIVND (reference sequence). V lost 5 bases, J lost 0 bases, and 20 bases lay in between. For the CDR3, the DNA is TGTGCCAGTAGTCGGGGCTTAACCGGGCTCAACTCTGGGGCCAACGTCCTGACTTTC. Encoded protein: CASSRGLTGLNSGANVLTF.

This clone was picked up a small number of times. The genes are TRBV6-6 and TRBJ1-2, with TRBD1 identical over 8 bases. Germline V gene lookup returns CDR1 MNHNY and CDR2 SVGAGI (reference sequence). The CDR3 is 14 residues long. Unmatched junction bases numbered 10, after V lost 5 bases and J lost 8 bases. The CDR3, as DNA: TGTGCCAGCAGTCCACAGGGGGGCCGAGAAGGCTACACCTTC. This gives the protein CASSPQGGREGYTF.

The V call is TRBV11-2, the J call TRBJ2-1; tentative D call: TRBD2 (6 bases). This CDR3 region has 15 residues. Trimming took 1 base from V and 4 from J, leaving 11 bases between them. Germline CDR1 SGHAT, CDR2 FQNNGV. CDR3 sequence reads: CASSLVGGDYNEQFF. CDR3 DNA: TGTGCCAGCAGCTTAGTTGGCGGGGATTACAATGAGCAGTTCTTC.

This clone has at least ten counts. CDR3 residues: CASSVLWSGYPYEQYF. CDR3 coding DNA: TGTGCCAGCAGCGTACTTTGGAGCGGCTACCCCTACGAGCAGTACTTC. The genes are TRBV9 and TRBJ2-7; possibly TRBD2 for D (5 bases). This CDR3 has 16 amino acids. Germline assignment: CDR1 SGDLS and CDR2 YYNGEE. The ends were cut back, 1 base at V and 2 bases at J, with 16 bases in the middle.

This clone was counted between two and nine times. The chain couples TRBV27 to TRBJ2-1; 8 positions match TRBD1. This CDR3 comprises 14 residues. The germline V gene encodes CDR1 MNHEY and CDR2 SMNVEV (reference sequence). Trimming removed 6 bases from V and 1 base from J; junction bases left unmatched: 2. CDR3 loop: CASSRQGSYNEQFF. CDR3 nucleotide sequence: TGTGCCAGCAGCAGACAGGGGTCCTACAATGAGCAGTTCTTC.

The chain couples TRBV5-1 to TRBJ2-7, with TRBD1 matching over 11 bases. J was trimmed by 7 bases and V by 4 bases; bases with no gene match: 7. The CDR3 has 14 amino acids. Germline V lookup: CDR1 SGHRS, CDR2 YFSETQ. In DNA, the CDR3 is TGCGCCAGCAGCCCGGGGACAGGGGGTGAAGAGCAGTACTTC. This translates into CASSPGTGGEEQYF.

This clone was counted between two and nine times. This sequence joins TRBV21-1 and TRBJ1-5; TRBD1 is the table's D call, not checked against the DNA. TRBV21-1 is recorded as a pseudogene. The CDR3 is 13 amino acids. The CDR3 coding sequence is TGTGCCAGCAGCAATACAGGGGGTGAGCCCCAGCATTTT. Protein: CASSNTGGEPQHF.

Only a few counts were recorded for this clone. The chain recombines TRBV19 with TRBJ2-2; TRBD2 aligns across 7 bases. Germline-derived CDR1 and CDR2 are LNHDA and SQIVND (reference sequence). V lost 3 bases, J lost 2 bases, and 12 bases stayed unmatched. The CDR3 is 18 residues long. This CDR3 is CASSIRGLGWANTGELFF. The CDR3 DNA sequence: TGTGCCAGTAGTATCCGAGGACTAGGATGGGCAAACACCGGGGAGCTGTTTTTT.

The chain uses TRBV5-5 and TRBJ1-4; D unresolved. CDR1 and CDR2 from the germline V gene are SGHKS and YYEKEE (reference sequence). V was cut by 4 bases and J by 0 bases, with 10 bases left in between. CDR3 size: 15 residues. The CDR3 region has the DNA TGTGCCAGCAGCCGGGATGGGGCAACTAATGAAAAACTGTTTTTT. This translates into CASSRDGATNEKLFF.

CDR3: CASSQRTVAGGPDTDTQYF. DNA for the CDR3: TGCGCCAGCAGCCAAAGGACAGTAGCGGGAGGGCCGGACACAGATACGCAGTATTTT. The rearrangement links TRBV4-3 to TRBJ2-3; TRBD2 agrees at 11 bases. Germline CDR1 LGHNA, CDR2 YSLEER. This CDR3 contains 19 residues. Trimming took 2 bases from V and 2 from J; bases not matched to a gene: 12.

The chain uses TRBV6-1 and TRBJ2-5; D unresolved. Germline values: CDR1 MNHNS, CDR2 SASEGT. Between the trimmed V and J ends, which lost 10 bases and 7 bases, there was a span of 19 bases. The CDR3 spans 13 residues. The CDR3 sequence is CAILPTQSGTQYF. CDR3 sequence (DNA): TGTGCCATCCTTCCCACTCAGTCGGGGACCCAGTACTTC.

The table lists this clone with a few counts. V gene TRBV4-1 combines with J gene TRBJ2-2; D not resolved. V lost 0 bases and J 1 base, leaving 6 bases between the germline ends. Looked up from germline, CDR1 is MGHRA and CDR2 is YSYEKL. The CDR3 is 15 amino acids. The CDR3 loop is CASSQDPGNTGELFF. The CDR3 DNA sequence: TGCGCCAGCAGCCAAGATCCCGGGAACACCGGGGAGCTGTTTTTT.

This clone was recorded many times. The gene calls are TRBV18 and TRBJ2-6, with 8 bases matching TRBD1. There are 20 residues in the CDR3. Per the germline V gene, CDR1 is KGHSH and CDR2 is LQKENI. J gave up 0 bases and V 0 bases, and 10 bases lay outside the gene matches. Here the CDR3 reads CASSPPLGQGANSGANVLTF. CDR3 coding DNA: TGTGCCAGCTCACCACCCCTCGGACAGGGAGCTAACTCTGGGGCCAACGTCCTGACTTTC.

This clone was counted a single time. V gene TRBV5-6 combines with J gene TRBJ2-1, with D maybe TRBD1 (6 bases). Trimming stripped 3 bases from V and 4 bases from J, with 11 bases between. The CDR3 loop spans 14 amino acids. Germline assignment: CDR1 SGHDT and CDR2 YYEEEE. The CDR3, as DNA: TGTGCCAGCAGCTCCCGGGACAAATACAATGAGCAGTTCTTC. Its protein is CASSSRDKYNEQFF. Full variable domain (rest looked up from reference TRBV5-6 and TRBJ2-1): DAGVTQSPTHLIKTRGQQVTLRCSPKSGHDTVSWYQQALGQGPQFIFQYYEEEERQRGNFPDRFSGHQFPNYSSELNVNALLLGDSALYLCASSSRDKYNEQFFGPGTRLTVL.

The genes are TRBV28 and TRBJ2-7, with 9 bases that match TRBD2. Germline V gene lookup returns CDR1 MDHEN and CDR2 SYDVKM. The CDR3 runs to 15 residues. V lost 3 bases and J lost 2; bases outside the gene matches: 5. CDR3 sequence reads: CASSFRLAGPYEQYF. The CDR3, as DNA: TGTGCCAGCAGTTTTAGGCTAGCGGGACCCTACGAGCAGTACTTC.

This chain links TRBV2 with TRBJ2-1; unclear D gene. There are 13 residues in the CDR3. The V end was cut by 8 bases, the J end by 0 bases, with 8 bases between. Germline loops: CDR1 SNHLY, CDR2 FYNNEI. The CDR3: CASLVASYNEQFF. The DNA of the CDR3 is TGTGCCAGCTTAGTAGCCTCCTACAATGAGCAGTTCTTC.

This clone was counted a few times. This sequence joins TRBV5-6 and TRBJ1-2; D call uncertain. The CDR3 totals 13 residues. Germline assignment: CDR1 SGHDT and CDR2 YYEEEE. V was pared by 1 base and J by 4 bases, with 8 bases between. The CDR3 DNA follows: TGTGCCAGCAGCTTGCACGGTTTCTATGGCTACACCTTC. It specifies CASSLHGFYGYTF.

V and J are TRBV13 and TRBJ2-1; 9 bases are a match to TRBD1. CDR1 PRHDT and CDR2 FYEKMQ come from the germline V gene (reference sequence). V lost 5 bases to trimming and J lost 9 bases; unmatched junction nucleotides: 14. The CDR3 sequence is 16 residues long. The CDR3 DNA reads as TGTGCCAGCAGCCCGACCTGGGGGGACAGGGTCGGTGAGCAGTTCTTC. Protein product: CASSPTWGDRVGEQFF.

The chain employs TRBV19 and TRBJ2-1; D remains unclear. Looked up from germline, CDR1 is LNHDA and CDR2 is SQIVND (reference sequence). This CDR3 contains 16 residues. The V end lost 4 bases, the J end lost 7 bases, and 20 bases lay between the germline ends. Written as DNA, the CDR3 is TGTGCCAGTAGTACCCTGGGCGGCCACCCCGGAAATGAGCAGTTCTTC. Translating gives CASSTLGGHPGNEQFF.

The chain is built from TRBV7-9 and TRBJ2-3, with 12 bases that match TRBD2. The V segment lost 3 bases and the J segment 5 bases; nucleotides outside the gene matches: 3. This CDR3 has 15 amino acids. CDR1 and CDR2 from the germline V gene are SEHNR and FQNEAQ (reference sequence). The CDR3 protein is CASSFPTSGRDTQYF. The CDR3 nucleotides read TGTGCCAGCAGCTTTCCGACTAGCGGGAGAGATACGCAGTATTTT.

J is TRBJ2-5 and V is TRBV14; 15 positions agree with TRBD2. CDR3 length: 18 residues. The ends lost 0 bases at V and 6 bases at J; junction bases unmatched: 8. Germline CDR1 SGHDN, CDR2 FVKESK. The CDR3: CASSQDFGTSGGRKTQYF. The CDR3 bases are TGTGCCAGCAGCCAAGATTTTGGGACTAGCGGGGGGCGGAAGACCCAGTACTTC.

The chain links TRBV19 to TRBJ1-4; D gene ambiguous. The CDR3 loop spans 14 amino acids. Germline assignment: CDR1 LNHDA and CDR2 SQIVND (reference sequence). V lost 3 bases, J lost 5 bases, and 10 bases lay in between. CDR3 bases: TGTGCCAGTAGTATGGGGTTTGGAAATGAAAAACTGTTTTTT. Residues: CASSMGFGNEKLFF.

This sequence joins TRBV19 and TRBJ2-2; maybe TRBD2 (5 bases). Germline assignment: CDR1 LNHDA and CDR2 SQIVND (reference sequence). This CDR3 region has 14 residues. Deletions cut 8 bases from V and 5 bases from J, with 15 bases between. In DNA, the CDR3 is TGTGCCAGTCATACTTCCGGGGAAACCGGGGAGCTGTTTTTT. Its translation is CASHTSGETGELFF. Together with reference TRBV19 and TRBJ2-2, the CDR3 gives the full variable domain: DGGITQSPKYLFRKEGQNVTLSCEQNLNHDAMYWYRQDPGQGLRLIYYSQIVNDFQKGDIAEGYSVSREKKESFPLTVTSAQKNPTAFYLCASHTSGETGELFFGEGSRLTVL.

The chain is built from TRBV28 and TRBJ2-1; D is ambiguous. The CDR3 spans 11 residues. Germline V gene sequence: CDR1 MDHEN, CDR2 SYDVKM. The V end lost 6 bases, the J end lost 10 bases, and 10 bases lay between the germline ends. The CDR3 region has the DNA TGTGCCAGCAGCCCATTGGGGGAGCAGTTCTTC. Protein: CASSPLGEQFF.

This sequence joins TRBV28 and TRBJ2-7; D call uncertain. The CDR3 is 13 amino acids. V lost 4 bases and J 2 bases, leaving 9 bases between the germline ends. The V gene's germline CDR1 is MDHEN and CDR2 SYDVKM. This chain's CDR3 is CASSYPFAYEQYF. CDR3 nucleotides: TGTGCCAGCAGTTATCCCTTTGCCTACGAGCAGTACTTC.

The CDR3 here is CASTHEGGGAHEQYF. DNA of the CDR3: TGTGCCAGCACCCACGAGGGGGGCGGGGCCCACGAGCAGTACTTC. The chain has TRBV6-5 and TRBJ2-7, with D perhaps given as TRBD1 or TRBD2 (6 bases each). Germline V gene data show CDR1 as MNHEY and CDR2 as SVGAGI. V was trimmed by 7 bases and J by 5 bases, leaving 21 bases between them. The CDR3 length is 15 residues.

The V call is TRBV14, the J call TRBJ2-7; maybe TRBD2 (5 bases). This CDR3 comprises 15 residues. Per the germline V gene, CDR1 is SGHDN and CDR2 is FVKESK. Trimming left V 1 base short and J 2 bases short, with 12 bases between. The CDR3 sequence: CASSQGRVSPYEQYF. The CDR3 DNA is TGTGCCAGCAGCCAAGGGCGGGTATCCCCCTACGAGCAGTACTTC.

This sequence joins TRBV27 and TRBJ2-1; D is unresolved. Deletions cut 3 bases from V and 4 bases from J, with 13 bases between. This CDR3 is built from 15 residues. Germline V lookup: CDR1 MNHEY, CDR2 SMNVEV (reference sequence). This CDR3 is CASSLVGYGYNEQFF. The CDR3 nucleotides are TGTGCCAGCAGTTTGGTCGGGTACGGTTACAATGAGCAGTTCTTC.

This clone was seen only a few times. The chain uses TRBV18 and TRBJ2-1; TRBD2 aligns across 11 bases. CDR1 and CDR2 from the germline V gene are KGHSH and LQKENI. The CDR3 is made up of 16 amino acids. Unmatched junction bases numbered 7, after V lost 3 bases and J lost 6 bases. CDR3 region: CASSPGLADPVNEQFF. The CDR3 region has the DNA TGTGCCAGCTCACCGGGACTAGCGGATCCCGTCAATGAGCAGTTCTTC.